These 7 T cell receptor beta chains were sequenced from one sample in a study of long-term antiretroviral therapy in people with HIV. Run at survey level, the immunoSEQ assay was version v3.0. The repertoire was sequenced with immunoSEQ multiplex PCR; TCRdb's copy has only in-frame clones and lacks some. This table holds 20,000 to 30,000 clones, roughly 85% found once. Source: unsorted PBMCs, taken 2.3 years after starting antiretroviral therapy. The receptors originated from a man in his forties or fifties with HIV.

CDR3 DNA sequence: TGCGCCAGCAGCTTGGATATAGGAAATACGCAGTATTTT. Amino acid sequence: CASSLDIGNTQYF. The rearrangement links TRBV5-1 to TRBJ2-3, with unresolved D. Between the trimmed V and J ends, which lost 0 bases and 7 bases, there was a span of 9 bases. CDR1 is SGHRS, CDR2 YFSETQ, per germline. The length of the CDR3 is 13 residues. Full variable domain (outside the CDR3, taken from reference TRBV5-1 and TRBJ2-3): KAGVTQTPRYLIKTRGQQVTLSCSPISGHRSVSWYQQTPGQGLQFLFEYFSETQRNKGNFPGRFSGRQFSNSRSEMNVSTLELGDSALYLCASSLDIGNTQYFGPGTRLTVL.

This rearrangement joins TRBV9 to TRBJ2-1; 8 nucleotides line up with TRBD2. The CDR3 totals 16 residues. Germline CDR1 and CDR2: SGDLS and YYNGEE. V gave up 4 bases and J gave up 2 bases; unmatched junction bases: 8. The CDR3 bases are TGTGCCAGCAGCCCCCAGTTAGCGGGACCCTACAATGAGCAGTTCTTC. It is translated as CASSPQLAGPYNEQFF.

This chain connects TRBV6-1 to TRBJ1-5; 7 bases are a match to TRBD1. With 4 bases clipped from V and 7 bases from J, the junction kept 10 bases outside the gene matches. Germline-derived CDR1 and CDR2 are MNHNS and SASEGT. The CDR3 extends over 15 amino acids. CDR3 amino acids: CASSGATGAPQPQHF. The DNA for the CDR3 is TGTGCCAGCAGTGGGGCAACAGGGGCTCCACAGCCCCAGCATTTT.

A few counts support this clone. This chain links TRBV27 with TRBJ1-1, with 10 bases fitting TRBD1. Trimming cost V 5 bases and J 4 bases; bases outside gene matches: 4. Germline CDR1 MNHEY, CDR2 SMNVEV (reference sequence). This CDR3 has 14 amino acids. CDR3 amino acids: CASSRRDRGTEAFF. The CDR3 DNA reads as TGTGCCAGCAGTCGACGGGACAGGGGCACTGAAGCTTTCTTT.

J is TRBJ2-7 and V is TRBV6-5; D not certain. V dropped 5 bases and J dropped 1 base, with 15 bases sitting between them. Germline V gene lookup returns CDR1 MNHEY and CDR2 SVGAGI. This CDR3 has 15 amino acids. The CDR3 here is CASSTTLVGSYEQYF. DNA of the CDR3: TGTGCCAGCAGTACAACCTTGGTAGGATCCTACGAGCAGTACTTC.

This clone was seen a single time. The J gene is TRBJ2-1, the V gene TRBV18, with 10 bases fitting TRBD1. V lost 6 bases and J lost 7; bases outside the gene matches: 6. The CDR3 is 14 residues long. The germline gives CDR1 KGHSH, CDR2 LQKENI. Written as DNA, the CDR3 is TGTGCCAGCTCTAGACAGGGGGCAATGAATGAGCAGTTCTTC. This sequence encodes CASSRQGAMNEQFF.

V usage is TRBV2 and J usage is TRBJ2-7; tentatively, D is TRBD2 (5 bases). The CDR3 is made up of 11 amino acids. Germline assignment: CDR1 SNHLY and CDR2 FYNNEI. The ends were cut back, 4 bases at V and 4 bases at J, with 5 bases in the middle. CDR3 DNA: TGTGCCAGCAGTGGGGAGTACGAGCAGTACTTC. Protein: CASSGEYEQYF.